One and the same sample provided the 20 T cell receptor beta chains below, sequenced in a study of control samples from healthy donors and cancer patients. Libraries were prepared by immunoSEQ multiplex PCR; TCRdb keeps only in-frame clonotypes and omits some of them. The profile shows 150,000 to 200,000 clones, 70% to 90% of them singletons. Material for sequencing was blood. These receptors came from a man aged 30 to 39 in good health.

The genes are TRBV28 and TRBJ1-4; 9 bases match TRBD1. V dropped 7 bases and J dropped 7; count of bases not matched to a gene: 7. This CDR3 contains 14 residues. Germline CDR1 and CDR2: MDHEN and SYDVKM. CDR3 protein: CASNSGTGFEKLFF. The CDR3 DNA sequence: TGTGCCAGCAATTCCGGGACAGGGTTTGAAAAACTGTTTTTT.

The rearrangement links TRBV25-1 to TRBJ2-7; no definite D call. The CDR3 runs 12 residues. The V end lost 5 bases, the J end lost 0 bases, and 5 bases lay between the germline ends. The V gene's germline CDR1 is MGHDK and CDR2 SYGVNS. CDR3 nucleotide sequence: TGTGCCAGCAGTTCCTTCTCCTACGAGCAGTACTTC. Translated, it gives CASSSFSYEQYF.

The genes are TRBV12-3 or TRBV12-4 and TRBJ1-6; the D is unclear. With 6 bases removed from V and 9 bases from J, the gap between germline ends came to 9 bases. The CDR3 covers 12 residues. CDR3 nucleotide sequence: TGTGCCAGCAGCGACCTCGCTTCACCCCTCCACTTT. Its translation is CASSDLASPLHF.

This clone was counted a few times. J is TRBJ2-2 and V is TRBV3-1 (or the pseudogene TRBV3-2), with 12 bases fitting TRBD1. V lost 7 bases and J lost 4; bases outside the gene matches: 10. The CDR3 length is 17 residues. Germline-derived CDR1 and CDR2 are LGHDT and YNNKEL (reference sequence). In DNA form, the CDR3 reads TGTGCCAGCACCTCCCCGGGGGGACAGGGGGCCACCGGGGAGCTGTTTTTT. Its translation is CASTSPGGQGATGELFF.

The genes are TRBV19 and TRBJ2-2; D might be TRBD1 (5 bases). The germline V gene has CDR1 LNHDA and CDR2 SQIVND (reference sequence). This CDR3 contains 14 residues. Deletions cut 6 bases from V and 9 bases from J, with 17 bases between. In nucleotides, the CDR3 is TGTGCCAGTAGAGGCACAGGATCCAAAAGGGAGCTGTTTTTT. Translation gives CASRGTGSKRELFF.

This chain uses TRBV27 with TRBJ2-2; weak D call: TRBD1 (5 bases). The CDR3 has 13 amino acids. In germline, CDR1 is MNHEY, CDR2 SMNVEV (reference sequence). Trimming removed 6 bases from V and 7 bases from J, with 12 bases in between. In DNA form, the CDR3 reads TGTGCCAGCAGGACAGTCTTGAACGGGGAGCTGTTTTTT. Protein product: CASRTVLNGELFF.

This clone was observed a single time. This sequence joins TRBV7-9 and TRBJ1-4; D is undetermined. Trimming stripped 3 bases from V and 0 bases from J, with 8 bases between. This CDR3 is built from 15 residues. Germline V gene data show CDR1 as SEHNR and CDR2 as FQNEAQ (reference sequence). The CDR3 is CASSFAAATNEKLFF. The CDR3 region has the DNA TGTGCCAGCAGCTTTGCGGCAGCAACTAATGAAAAACTGTTTTTT.

The chain couples TRBV27 to TRBJ1-2; perhaps TRBD1 as D (6 bases). Per germline, CDR1 MNHEY and CDR2 SMNVEV (reference sequence). The length of the CDR3 is 17 residues. V shed 0 bases and J shed 5 bases, with 19 bases lying between them. CDR3 coding DNA: TGTGCCAGCAGTTTATCGTGGGGGCTAGGACAGACATATGGCTACACCTTC. It yields the protein CASSLSWGLGQTYGYTF.

This chain joins TRBV7-3 and TRBJ2-3, with 13 bases lining up with TRBD2. V dropped 2 bases and J dropped 6; count of bases not matched to a gene: 11. CDR1 and CDR2 (germline): SGHTA, FQGTGA. CDR3 length equals 18 residues. The CDR3 DNA is TGTGCCAGCAGCTTATCTCCCCGACTAGCGGGGGGTTCGGATACGCAGTATTTT. Protein sequence: CASSLSPRLAGGSDTQYF.

This chain connects TRBV19 to TRBJ1-2, with D maybe TRBD1 (5 bases). Germline V gene lookup returns CDR1 LNHDA and CDR2 SQIVND (reference sequence). The V end was cut by 6 bases, the J end by 1 base, with 18 bases between. CDR3 length: 16 amino acids. The CDR3 loop reads CASSPLGVEFNYGYTF. The CDR3 DNA sequence: TGTGCCAGTAGCCCTTTAGGGGTAGAGTTTAACTATGGCTACACCTTC. The entire variable domain, with the rest obtained from reference TRBV19 and TRBJ1-2, is as follows: DGGITQSPKYLFRKEGQNVTLSCEQNLNHDAMYWYRQDPGQGLRLIYYSQIVNDFQKGDIAEGYSVSREKKESFPLTVTSAQKNPTAFYLCASSPLGVEFNYGYTFGSGTRLTVV.

The V call is TRBV7-7, the J call TRBJ2-3, with D possibly matching TRBD2 (7 bases). This CDR3 contains 15 residues. Germline V lookup: CDR1 SSHAT, CDR2 FNYEAQ (reference sequence). V was cut by 4 bases and J by 1 base, with 12 bases left in between. The CDR3 reads CASSSGGPRTDTQYF. The CDR3 DNA reads TGTGCCAGCAGCTCCGGGGGGCCCCGCACAGATACGCAGTATTTT. The whole variable domain, remainder taken from reference TRBV7-7 and TRBJ2-3, is GAGVSQSPRYKVTKRGQDVTLRCDPISSHATLYWYQQALGQGPEFLTYFNYEAQPDKSGLPSDRFSAERPEGSISTLTIQRTEQRDSAMYRCASSSGGPRTDTQYFGPGTRLTVL.

This chain connects TRBV3-1 (or the pseudogene TRBV3-2) to TRBJ2-4; the D gene is possibly TRBD2 (6 bases). With 0 bases removed from V and 8 bases from J, the gap between germline ends came to 17 bases. The CDR3 is made up of 16 amino acids. Germline V gene data show CDR1 as LGHDT and CDR2 as YNNKEL (reference sequence). CDR3 nucleotides: TGTGCCAGCAGCCAAGAGGGCCCTAATCCGGGGGACATTCAGTACTTC. Residues: CASSQEGPNPGDIQYF.

There are a few counts of this clone. V and J are TRBV7-9 and TRBJ2-7; tentatively, D is TRBD1 (5 bases). The CDR3 totals 13 residues. Deletions cut 4 bases from V and 4 bases from J, with 11 bases between. CDR1 is SEHNR and CDR2 is FQNEAQ in the germline V gene (reference sequence). DNA of the CDR3: TGTGCCAGCAGCTCCCCCGCAGGGTACGAGCAGTACTTC. This translates into CASSSPAGYEQYF.

The DNA of the CDR3 is TGCGCCAGCAGCTTAACTAGCGGCCCGGGGACCCAGTACTTC. As protein: CASSLTSGPGTQYF. The J gene is TRBJ2-5, the V gene TRBV5-1; TRBD2 matches 8 bases. V lost 2 bases, J lost 7 bases, and 7 bases stayed unmatched. In germline, CDR1 is SGHRS, CDR2 YFSETQ. This CDR3 contains 14 residues.

This chain links TRBV28 with TRBJ2-1, with D uncertain. The V end was cut by 2 bases, the J end by 2 bases, with 7 bases between. Germline-derived CDR1 and CDR2 are MDHEN and SYDVKM. The CDR3 spans 14 residues. The CDR3: CASSLRPAYNEQFF. Here the CDR3 DNA reads TGTGCCAGCAGTTTAAGGCCAGCCTACAATGAGCAGTTCTTC.

V gene TRBV19 combines with J gene TRBJ2-1; D may match TRBD1 or TRBD2 (6 bases each). Germline values: CDR1 LNHDA, CDR2 SQIVND (reference sequence). The CDR3 sequence is 15 residues long. V was trimmed by 7 bases and J by 6 bases, leaving 19 bases between them. The CDR3 loop reads CASTLTWGAVNEQFF. The CDR3 DNA follows: TGTGCCAGTACTCTGACGTGGGGGGCAGTCAATGAGCAGTTCTTC.

This chain uses TRBV5-1 with TRBJ2-7, with TRBD2 as a possible D gene (6 bases). The germline gives CDR1 SGHRS, CDR2 YFSETQ. V shed 4 bases and J shed 4 bases, with 18 bases lying between them. This CDR3 is 15 amino acids long. The CDR3 here is CASSGARPGGYEQYF. The CDR3 DNA reads TGCGCCAGCAGCGGAGCTCGGCCCGGGGGTTACGAGCAGTACTTC.

CDR3: CASSPRGGTRLTDTQYF. The CDR3 bases are TGTGCCAGCAGCCCAAGGGGGGGGACGAGACTAACAGATACGCAGTATTTT. V gene TRBV13 combines with J gene TRBJ2-3, with a weak D call TRBD2 (7 bases). The germline V gene has CDR1 PRHDT and CDR2 FYEKMQ (reference sequence). Trimming removed 5 bases from V and 3 bases from J, with 21 bases in between. The CDR3 has 17 amino acids.

CDR3 nucleotides: TGTGCCAGCAGCCGACAGGGGGCAGATACGCAGTATTTT. Translation gives CASSRQGADTQYF. The chain employs TRBV11-1 and TRBJ2-3, with TRBD1 identical over 9 bases. Germline loops: CDR1 SGHAT, CDR2 FQDESV (reference sequence). CDR3 length: 13 residues. V gave up 5 bases and J gave up 4 bases; unmatched junction bases: 1.

The rearrangement uses TRBV28 and TRBJ1-4, with D unclear. From germline, CDR1 is MDHEN and CDR2 SYDVKM. This CDR3 has 14 residues. Trimming took 3 bases from V and 8 from J, leaving 13 bases between them. The CDR3 region has the DNA TGTGCCAGCAGTTTTGGGTCCCTGAGGGAAAAACTGTTTTTT. This codes for CASSFGSLREKLFF.